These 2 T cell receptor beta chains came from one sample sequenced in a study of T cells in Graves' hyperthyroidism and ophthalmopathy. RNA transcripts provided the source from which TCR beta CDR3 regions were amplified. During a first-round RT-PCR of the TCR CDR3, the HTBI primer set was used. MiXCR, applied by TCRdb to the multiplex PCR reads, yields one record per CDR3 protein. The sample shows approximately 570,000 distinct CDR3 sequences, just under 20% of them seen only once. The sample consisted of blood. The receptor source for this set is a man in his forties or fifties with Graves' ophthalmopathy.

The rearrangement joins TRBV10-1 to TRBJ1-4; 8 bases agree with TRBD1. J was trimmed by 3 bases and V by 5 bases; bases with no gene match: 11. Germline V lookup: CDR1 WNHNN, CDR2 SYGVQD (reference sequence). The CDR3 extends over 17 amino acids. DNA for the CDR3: TGCGCCAGCAGTTCAGGACAGGGAATTTCGGCTAATGAAAAACTGTTTTTT. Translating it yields CASSSGQGISANEKLFF.

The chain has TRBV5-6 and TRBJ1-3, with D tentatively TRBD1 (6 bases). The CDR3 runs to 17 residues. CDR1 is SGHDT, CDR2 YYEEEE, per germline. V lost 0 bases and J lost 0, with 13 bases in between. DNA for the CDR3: TGTGCCAGCAGCTTGGCCGGGGGCGGATACTCTGGAAACACCATATATTTT. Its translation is CASSLAGGGYSGNTIYF.